This passage covers 27 T cell receptor beta chains from one sample sequenced in a study of CD8+ T cells in alopecia areata. The sequencing template was cDNA reverse transcribed from extracted RNA. The table came from immunoSEQ multiplex PCR; TCRdb's copy has only in-frame clones and leaves some out. The sample carries 150,000 to 200,000 clones, over 50% recorded once. This specimen was CD4+ T cells sorted from blood, taken at week 0. These receptors all come from a human donor with alopecia areata.

The chain uses TRBV4-1 and TRBJ2-5, with D maybe TRBD1 (6 bases). Germline V gene data show CDR1 as MGHRA and CDR2 as YSYEKL. The CDR3 has 16 amino acids. Trimming left V 3 bases short and J 1 base short, with 15 bases between. The CDR3 here is CASSHYEGGFQETQYF. The CDR3 DNA sequence: TGCGCCAGCAGCCATTATGAAGGGGGATTCCAAGAGACCCAGTACTTC.

This clone came up once. CDR3 nucleotides: TGCAGCGTTGGGGATACTGGGGTAACCTTC. This sequence encodes CSVGDTGVTF. The chain joins TRBV29-1 to TRBJ1-2; D call uncertain. The CDR3 length is 10 residues. Germline-derived CDR1 and CDR2 are SQVTM and ANQGSEA. Trimming removed 4 bases from V and 14 bases from J, with 14 bases in between.

This sequence joins TRBV12-5 and TRBJ2-3; D gene uncertain. The germline V gene encodes CDR1 LGHNT and CDR2 FRNRAP. The CDR3 extends over 13 amino acids. The V end lost 5 bases, the J end lost 1 base, and 7 bases lay between the germline ends. CDR3 residues: CASGLPGTDTQYF. In DNA form, the CDR3 reads TGTGCTAGTGGTCTTCCGGGCACAGATACGCAGTATTTT.

The chain uses TRBV30 and TRBJ1-2; 8 positions agree with TRBD1. V trimming: 4 bases; J trimming: 3 bases; junction bases outside the gene matches: 10. CDR3 length: 15 amino acids. The V gene's germline CDR1 is GTSNPN and CDR2 SVGIG (reference sequence). The CDR3 DNA sequence: TGTGCCTGGACCGACAGGGGAAGGTTTCACTATGGCTACACCTTC. Protein product: CAWTDRGRFHYGYTF.

In this sample, this clone turned up once. Being one base from a much bigger clone, this may be a read error. The chain combines TRBV7-8 with TRBJ2-6; no firm D call. The CDR3 spans 13 residues. The germline V gene encodes CDR1 SGHVS and CDR2 FQNEAQ. Trimming took 5 bases from V and 0 from J, leaving 2 bases between them. The CDR3 bases are TGTGCCAGCAGCGGCTCTGGGGCCAACGTCCTGACTTTC. It yields the protein CASSGSGANVLTF. The variable domain in full, completed from reference TRBV7-8 and TRBJ2-6, reads GAGVSQSPRYKVAKRGQDVALRCDPISGHVSLFWYQQALGQGPEFLTYFQNEAQLDKSGLPSDRFFAERPEGSVSTLKIQRTQQEDSAVYLCASSGSGANVLTFGAGSRLTVL.

This clone appeared a few times. V and J are TRBV29-1 and TRBJ1-1; maybe TRBD1 (6 bases). The CDR3 extends over 13 amino acids. CDR1 and CDR2 (germline): SQVTM, ANQGSEA. V was cut by 3 bases and J by 5 bases, with 13 bases left in between. CDR3 protein: CSVDRGGRTEAFF. The CDR3 DNA reads TGCAGCGTTGACAGGGGAGGGCGGACTGAAGCTTTCTTT.

The chain has TRBV9 and TRBJ2-3, with D possibly being TRBD2 (6 bases). CDR1 is SGDLS and CDR2 is YYNGEE in the germline V gene. Trimming removed 1 base from V and 0 bases from J, with 12 bases in between. There are 16 residues in the CDR3. CDR3 amino acids: CASSVSGRTSTDTQYF. The CDR3 nucleotides read TGTGCCAGCAGCGTAAGTGGGAGGACTAGCACAGATACGCAGTATTTT.

A few counts support this clone. The CDR3 region has the DNA TGTGCCTGGAGTGTACGACACCGGGACACCGGGGAGCTGTTTTTT. Encoded protein: CAWSVRHRDTGELFF. V gene TRBV30 combines with J gene TRBJ2-2, with D hard to call. Trimming pared 0 bases from V and 3 bases from J, leaving 11 bases between. The CDR3 totals 15 residues. CDR1 and CDR2 from the germline V gene are GTSNPN and SVGIG (reference sequence).

The J gene is TRBJ2-7, the V gene TRBV30; 7 bases agree with TRBD2. CDR3 length equals 13 residues. The V gene end was trimmed by 4 bases and the J gene end by 3 bases; junction bases not matched to a gene: 6. Per the germline V gene, CDR1 is GTSNPN and CDR2 is SVGIG (reference sequence). CDR3 nucleotide sequence: TGTGCCTGGATCCCGTGGGGGGGCTACGAGCAGTACTTC. Protein sequence: CAWIPWGGYEQYF.

The table lists this clone with a few counts. The gene calls are TRBV29-1 and TRBJ1-1, with D tentatively TRBD1 (6 bases). Germline V gene data show CDR1 as SQVTM and CDR2 as ANQGSEA. V dropped 3 bases and J dropped 8 bases, with 19 bases sitting between them. This CDR3 spans 14 amino acids. The CDR3: CSVDPTGILTEAFF. The CDR3 nucleotides are TGCAGCGTTGATCCGACAGGTATTCTAACGGAAGCTTTCTTT.

This clone was observed once. V and J are TRBV6-1 and TRBJ2-7, with 10 bases aligning to TRBD1. V trimming: 4 bases; J trimming: 3 bases; junction bases outside the gene matches: 12. Germline-derived CDR1 and CDR2 are MNHNS and SASEGT. CDR3 length: 17 amino acids. Written as DNA, the CDR3 is TGTGCCAGCAGTGGTTCGGACAGGGGGATTATTGACTACGAGCAGTACTTC. Translating it yields CASSGSDRGIIDYEQYF.

J is TRBJ1-2 and V is TRBV5-6, with D maybe TRBD1 (6 bases). Germline V gene data show CDR1 as SGHDT and CDR2 as YYEEEE. V shed 0 bases and J shed 4 bases, with 10 bases lying between them. The CDR3 has 14 residues. CDR3 sequence (DNA): TGTGCCAGCAGCTTGGGACAGGCTCTCTATGGCTACACCTTC. It translates to CASSLGQALYGYTF.

This chain connects TRBV10-3 to TRBJ1-1; TRBD1 is a possible D gene (5 bases). The length of the CDR3 is 12 residues. Germline loops: CDR1 ENHRY, CDR2 SYGVKD. V was pared by 6 bases and J by 11 bases, with 16 bases between. The CDR3 here is CAISRDRAPAFF. The CDR3 nucleotides read TGTGCCATCAGCCGGGACCGAGCGCCTGCTTTCTTT.

Many counts were recorded for this clone. The chain combines TRBV27 with TRBJ1-1; a weak D match, TRBD1 (5 bases). This CDR3 comprises 13 residues. The germline V and J ends were trimmed by 6 bases and 4 bases, with 12 bases remaining between them. The germline gives CDR1 MNHEY, CDR2 SMNVEV (reference sequence). CDR3 sequence reads: CASRNRGFTEAFF. Here the CDR3 DNA reads TGTGCCAGCAGAAATAGGGGTTTCACTGAAGCTTTCTTT.

This chain links TRBV5-1 with TRBJ2-7; a weak D match, TRBD2 (5 bases). The length of the CDR3 is 15 residues. Trimming took off 6 bases at V and 6 bases at J, with 22 bases between the two ends. Germline assignment: CDR1 SGHRS and CDR2 YFSETQ. The CDR3 is CASTPGSPAVGEQYF. CDR3 bases: TGCGCCAGCACCCCGGGAAGCCCCGCGGTCGGCGAGCAGTACTTC.

The V gene is TRBV6-6, the J gene TRBJ2-3; D is possibly TRBD2 (7 bases). Trimming shortened V by 0 bases and J by 2 bases, and 12 bases separated the two germline ends. Germline V gene lookup returns CDR1 MNHNY and CDR2 SVGAGI (reference sequence). The length of the CDR3 is 16 residues. The CDR3 coding sequence is TGTGCCAGCAGTTACTCGACCGCGGGGGCCACAGATACGCAGTATTTT. Translation gives CASSYSTAGATDTQYF.

A few counts support this clone. The V call is TRBV7-9, the J call TRBJ1-5; D may be TRBD1 (6 bases). Germline CDR1 SEHNR, CDR2 FQNEAQ (reference sequence). V was cut by 5 bases and J by 3 bases, with 14 bases left in between. The CDR3 extends over 15 amino acids. The DNA of the CDR3 is TGTGCCAGCAGCCAAGGCCAGGGGATCAATCAGCCCCAGCATTTT. This encodes CASSQGQGINQPQHF. The full variable domain, rest sourced from reference TRBV7-9 and TRBJ1-5, is DTGVSQNPRHKITKRGQNVTFRCDPISEHNRLYWYRQTLGQGPEFLTYFQNEAQLEKSRLLSDRFSAERPKGSFSTLEIQRTEQGDSAMYLCASSQGQGINQPQHFGDGTRLSIL.

This sequence joins TRBV15 and TRBJ1-5; D is possibly TRBD1 (5 bases). CDR3 size: 14 residues. Trimming removed 2 bases at V and 1 base at J, with 6 bases between. Germline loops: CDR1 LNHNV, CDR2 YYDKDF (reference sequence). CDR3 sequence (DNA): TGTGCCACCAGCAGACAGGGCAGCAATCAGCCCCAGCATTTT. This gives the protein CATSRQGSNQPQHF.

The chain carries TRBV18 and TRBJ2-3; D uncertain. Per the germline V gene, CDR1 is KGHSH and CDR2 is LQKENI. V dropped 6 bases and J dropped 4 bases, with 11 bases sitting between them. The CDR3 totals 13 residues. The CDR3 region has the DNA TGTGCCAGCTCGCCTCTCAGCGCAGATACGCAGTATTTT. It specifies CASSPLSADTQYF.

V gene TRBV7-2 combines with J gene TRBJ2-5; no clear D. Trimming shortened V by 2 bases and J by 5 bases, and 15 bases separated the two germline ends. The CDR3 consists of 15 residues. Germline V CDR1 and CDR2: SGHTA, FQGNSA. CDR3 residues: CASSLLWASAETQYF. The CDR3 DNA reads as TGTGCCAGCAGCTTACTCTGGGCGAGCGCGGAGACCCAGTACTTC.

This chain connects TRBV2 to TRBJ1-2; perhaps TRBD1 as D (5 bases). The V gene's germline CDR1 is SNHLY and CDR2 FYNNEI. V lost 5 bases, J lost 3 bases, and 16 bases lay in between. This CDR3 region has 15 residues. CDR3 sequence: CASSPLGGSDYGYTF. The CDR3 DNA sequence: TGTGCCAGCAGTCCCCTCGGGGGGTCGGACTATGGCTACACCTTC.

This clone is a singleton in its sample. The V call is TRBV2, the J call TRBJ1-5; TRBD1 might be the D (5 bases). V lost 6 bases, J lost 4 bases, and 10 bases lay in between. The CDR3 has 13 amino acids. From germline, CDR1 is SNHLY and CDR2 FYNNEI. CDR3 nucleotide sequence: TGTGCCAGCAGGAAGGGGATAAATCAGCCCCAGCATTTT. Translated, it gives CASRKGINQPQHF.

Only a few counts were recorded for this clone. The chain has TRBV19 and TRBJ2-4; either TRBD1 or TRBD2 may supply D (5 bases each). Trimming cost V 4 bases and J 11 bases, with 21 bases left between them. Looked up from germline, CDR1 is LNHDA and CDR2 is SQIVND (reference sequence). This CDR3 region has 15 residues. CDR3 DNA: TGTGCCAGTAGTACCGGGGACCGGGACGTTTCTGTTCAGTACTTC. Amino acids: CASSTGDRDVSVQYF.

The gene calls are TRBV19 and TRBJ1-1; 8 bases agree with TRBD1. The CDR3 has 13 amino acids. Germline CDR1 LNHDA, CDR2 SQIVND (reference sequence). Trimming took 6 bases from V and 7 from J; bases not matched to a gene: 7. CDR3 coding DNA: TGTGCCAGTAGCAGGACAGGGCCGAATGAAGCTTTCTTT. It yields the protein CASSRTGPNEAFF.

The chain carries TRBV6-6 and TRBJ1-2; D perhaps matches TRBD1 (5 bases). CDR1 MNHNY and CDR2 SVGAGI come from the germline V gene (reference sequence). The CDR3 is made up of 13 amino acids. V dropped 7 bases and J dropped 8 bases, with 17 bases sitting between them. As DNA, the CDR3 is TGTGCCAGCATTGGTAGGGGCTACGGAGGCTACACCTTC. Protein product: CASIGRGYGGYTF.

This chain connects TRBV30 to TRBJ2-5; unclear D gene. Germline V gives CDR1 GTSNPN, CDR2 SVGIG (reference sequence). The CDR3 sequence is 12 residues long. The germline V and J ends were trimmed by 4 bases and 5 bases, with 11 bases remaining between them. The CDR3 DNA follows: TGTGCCTGGACCAACGGCAGGGAGACCCAGTACTTC. Protein: CAWTNGRETQYF.

The V and J genes are TRBV29-1 and TRBJ2-5, with no clear D. The CDR3 spans 14 residues. Germline V lookup: CDR1 SQVTM, CDR2 ANQGSEA. The V gene lost 7 bases and the J gene lost 0 bases, with 15 bases spanning the gap. The CDR3 loop reads CSGSEGYHQETQYF. CDR3 nucleotides: TGCAGCGGCTCCGAAGGGTACCACCAAGAGACCCAGTACTTC.